Below are 14 T cell receptor beta chains sequenced from a single sample in a study of cytomegalovirus exposure and HLA in healthy donors. Use of 60 Vbeta and 13 Jbeta primers characterized the PCR. Clones were sequenced by immunoSEQ multiplex PCR, and TCRdb holds only the in-frame ones, with some missing. This repertoire shows about 98,000 clones, more than 60% found once; its top ten account for 11%. The sequenced material came from PBMCs. These receptor sequences come from a man between 18 and 29 years old in good health and CMV-seropositive.

The chain links TRBV9 to TRBJ2-5; TRBD1 matches 8 bases. Germline V lookup: CDR1 SGDLS, CDR2 YYNGEE. The length of the CDR3 is 15 residues. Trimming took 3 bases from V and 3 from J; bases not matched to a gene: 7. CDR3 nucleotide sequence: TGTGCCAGCAGCGCACAGGACAGGGCGGAAGAGACCCAGTACTTC. Amino acid sequence: CASSAQDRAEETQYF.

The rearrangement uses TRBV19 and TRBJ1-2; D perhaps matches TRBD1 (6 bases). The CDR3 has 14 amino acids. CDR1 is LNHDA and CDR2 is SQIVND in the germline V gene (reference sequence). The V end lost 8 bases, the J end lost 4 bases, and 17 bases lay between the germline ends. CDR3 region: CASAGQMAFYGYTF. The CDR3 DNA reads as TGTGCCAGTGCAGGACAGATGGCCTTCTATGGCTACACCTTC.

This clone was seen a single time. In the same sample, other DNA sequences code for this CDR3. V and J are TRBV6-4 and TRBJ2-2; 7 nucleotides align to TRBD1. Germline CDR1 and CDR2: MRHNA and SNTAGT. The CDR3 spans 14 residues. V was clipped by 6 bases and J by 2 bases; unmatched bases: 3. The CDR3 DNA is TGTGCCAGCAGGGGGACAGCTAACACCGGGGAGCTGTTTTTT. Residues: CASRGTANTGELFF.

The chain links TRBV27 to TRBJ1-3, with D perhaps matching TRBD1 (6 bases). V dropped 2 bases and J dropped 8 bases, with 19 bases sitting between them. The CDR3 length is 16 residues. CDR1 and CDR2 from the germline V gene are MNHEY and SMNVEV (reference sequence). CDR3 nucleotides: TGTGCCAGCAGTTTAACGCAGGGGATGGCTGGGGACACCATATATTTT. Protein product: CASSLTQGMAGDTIYF.

The V gene is TRBV30, the J gene TRBJ2-1; 8 bases match TRBD2. CDR3 length equals 15 residues. Germline CDR1 and CDR2: GTSNPN and SVGIG (reference sequence). The J segment lost 4 bases and the V segment lost 1 base, leaving 6 bases of the junction unmatched. The CDR3 bases are TGTGCCTGGAGTGAGATAGCGGGACGATACAATGAGCAGTTCTTC. It encodes CAWSEIAGRYNEQFF.

This rearrangement joins TRBV30 to TRBJ2-5; no reliable D call. Per germline, CDR1 GTSNPN and CDR2 SVGIG (reference sequence). Deletions cut 0 bases from V and 1 base from J, with 9 bases between. This CDR3 comprises 14 residues. The CDR3 loop is CAWSVSQIQETQYF. The CDR3 bases are TGTGCCTGGAGTGTAAGCCAAATCCAAGAGACCCAGTACTTC.

V usage is TRBV9 and J usage is TRBJ1-6; D is perhaps TRBD1 (5 bases). Trimming removed 0 bases from V and 7 bases from J, with 8 bases in between. This CDR3 has 14 amino acids. CDR1 SGDLS and CDR2 YYNGEE come from the germline V gene. The CDR3 DNA reads as TGTGCCAGCAGCGTAGCGACAGTGAATTCACCCCTCCACTTT. Protein sequence: CASSVATVNSPLHF.

The chain couples TRBV19 to TRBJ2-3; D remains unclear. Germline V lookup: CDR1 LNHDA, CDR2 SQIVND (reference sequence). The V end lost 5 bases, the J end lost 5 bases, and 8 bases lay between the germline ends. The CDR3 contains 12 residues. As DNA, the CDR3 is TGTGCCAGTAGTCGTTCGGTAGATACGCAGTATTTT. Protein sequence: CASSRSVDTQYF.

The genes are TRBV5-4 and TRBJ2-7, with 9 bases identical to TRBD1. The CDR3 has 15 residues. Looked up from germline, CDR1 is SGHNT and CDR2 is YYREEE (reference sequence). The ends lost 0 bases at V and 4 bases at J; junction bases unmatched: 5. The CDR3 region has the DNA TGTGCCAGCAGCTTGGAACAGGGGGCTTCTTACGAGCAGTACTTC. It is translated as CASSLEQGASYEQYF.

The chain carries TRBV6-1 and TRBJ1-5; perhaps TRBD1 as D (5 bases). V gave up 2 bases and J gave up 7 bases, with 12 bases separating them. Germline V gene sequence: CDR1 MNHNS, CDR2 SASEGT. The CDR3 length is 14 residues. In DNA form, the CDR3 reads TGTGCCAGCAGTGAACCGGGGGGTCGGCAGCCCCAGCATTTT. This sequence encodes CASSEPGGRQPQHF.

This chain links TRBV5-1 with TRBJ1-2; TRBD1 might be the D (5 bases). The CDR3 sequence is 15 residues long. Trimming pared 3 bases from V and 0 bases from J, leaving 12 bases between. CDR1 is SGHRS, CDR2 YFSETQ, per germline. In DNA, the CDR3 is TGCGCCAGCAGCTACGACAGTTTAGCTAACTATGGCTACACCTTC. Translation gives CASSYDSLANYGYTF.

About this clone itself: The junction does not match germline at one end; this may be a read error. The V gene is TRBV5-1, the J gene TRBJ2-7, with D hard to call. From germline, CDR1 is SGHRS and CDR2 YFSETQ. CDR3 size: 13 residues. The CDR3 DNA reads as TGCGCCAGCAGCTTGGCAATCTCCTACGGGCAGTACTTC. Translated: CASSLAISYGQYF. Filled out from reference TRBV5-1 and TRBJ2-7, the complete variable domain reads KAGVTQTPRYLIKTRGQQVTLSCSPISGHRSVSWYQQTPGQGLQFLFEYFSETQRNKGNFPGRFSGRQFSNSRSEMNVSTLELGDSALYLCASSLAISYGQYFGPGTRLTVT.

The rearrangement links TRBV7-8 to TRBJ2-5; 10 nucleotides agree with TRBD2. V gave up 1 base and J gave up 9 bases; unmatched junction bases: 11. Germline V gene lookup returns CDR1 SGHVS and CDR2 FQNEAQ. The CDR3 consists of 16 residues. The CDR3 is CASSLDARLAGFAQYF. CDR3 coding DNA: TGTGCCAGCAGCTTAGACGCAAGACTAGCGGGTTTTGCCCAGTACTTC.

This clone was seen once. The sample carries other DNA sequences with the same CDR3. This chain uses TRBV30 with TRBJ2-7, with D possibly TRBD1 on 6 matching bases. The CDR3 has 15 residues. Germline CDR1 and CDR2: GTSNPN and SVGIG (reference sequence). V shed 0 bases and J shed 0 bases, with 12 bases lying between them. The CDR3 nucleotides read TGTGCCTGGAGTGTAATTGGACAGCTCTCCTACGAGCAGTACTTC. It codes for CAWSVIGQLSYEQYF.